Presented here are 26 T cell receptor beta chains from one specimen sequenced in a study of identifying expanded T cells in peripheral blood. The protocol was immunoSEQ multiplex PCR, while the TCRdb copy is restricted to in-frame clones and leaves out a portion. This table holds around 82,000 clones, less than 90% found once. Sequencing was carried out using blood. These receptors all stem from a person aged 18 to 70 in good health.

The J gene is TRBJ1-5, the V gene TRBV27; the D gene is possibly TRBD1 (5 bases). There are 14 residues in the CDR3. Germline loops: CDR1 MNHEY, CDR2 SMNVEV (reference sequence). V lost 0 bases and J 5 bases, leaving 8 bases between the germline ends. The CDR3 reads CASSLSRRDQPQHF. DNA of the CDR3: TGTGCCAGCAGTTTATCTCGCAGGGATCAGCCCCAGCATTTT.

The chain combines TRBV5-8 with TRBJ1-4; D is ambiguous. This CDR3 is built from 11 residues. V dropped 0 bases and J dropped 12 bases, with 6 bases sitting between them. Germline V lookup: CDR1 SGHTS, CDR2 YDEGEE. Here the CDR3 DNA reads TGTGCCAGCAGCTTGGACAGAGAACTGTTTTTT. Its translation is CASSLDRELFF.

The genes are TRBV9 and TRBJ2-4; TRBD2 agrees at 7 bases. The CDR3 totals 14 residues. Germline V CDR1 and CDR2: SGDLS, YYNGEE. V shed 0 bases, J shed 10 bases, and the junction held 7 bases outside the gene matches. In DNA form, the CDR3 reads TGTGCCAGCAGCGTAGCCGGCGGGAGTGGTATTCAGTACTTC. Translation gives CASSVAGGSGIQYF.

This clone was detected only once. The rearrangement links TRBV19 to TRBJ2-7; D possibly corresponds to TRBD1 (5 bases). This CDR3 is built from 14 residues. V lost 0 bases, J lost 2 bases, and 8 bases lay in between. Germline loops: CDR1 LNHDA, CDR2 SQIVND (reference sequence). CDR3 amino acids: CASSIDDSPYEQYF. CDR3 in DNA: TGTGCCAGTAGTATAGACGACAGCCCCTACGAGCAGTACTTC.

This clone was counted once. This same CDR3 is encoded by further DNA sequences in the sample. The chain couples TRBV5-1 to TRBJ2-1, with 10 bases fitting TRBD2. J was trimmed by 7 bases and V by 2 bases; bases with no gene match: 6. The germline CDR1 and CDR2 sequences are SGHRS and YFSETQ. The CDR3 is 15 amino acids. CDR3 nucleotides: TGCGCCAGCAGCTTAGCTAGCGGGAGTTTGAATGAGCAGTTCTTC. Translating it yields CASSLASGSLNEQFF.

The rearrangement links TRBV7-9 to TRBJ2-7; a weak D match, TRBD1 (6 bases). The CDR3 consists of 14 residues. CDR1 SEHNR and CDR2 FQNEAQ come from the germline V gene (reference sequence). Trimming removed 3 bases from V and 2 bases from J, with 11 bases in between. The CDR3 DNA follows: TGTGCCAGCAGCTTGGGGACAACCACCTACGAGCAGTACTTC. Translation gives CASSLGTTTYEQYF.

V usage is TRBV29-1 and J usage is TRBJ2-2; D call uncertain. The ends were cut back, 8 bases at V and 10 bases at J, with 20 bases in the middle. This CDR3 is built from 13 residues. Germline CDR1 SQVTM, CDR2 ANQGSEA. CDR3 nucleotides: TGCAGCCCCCAAGGTCTGGGTCTCGAGGAGCTGTTTTTT. Amino acid sequence: CSPQGLGLEELFF.

The chain joins TRBV11-1 to TRBJ2-7; D ambiguous. Trimming took 1 base from V and 1 from J, leaving 8 bases between them. The CDR3 contains 14 residues. In germline, CDR1 is SGHAT, CDR2 FQDESV (reference sequence). CDR3 amino acids: CASSLDSVSYEQYF. For the CDR3, the DNA is TGTGCCAGCAGCTTAGATTCGGTATCCTACGAGCAGTACTTC.

V usage is TRBV9 and J usage is TRBJ1-1, with TRBD1 identical over 8 bases. Trimming cost V 2 bases and J 3 bases; bases outside gene matches: 0. This CDR3 spans 13 amino acids. Germline CDR1 reads SGDLS; CDR2 reads YYNGEE. In DNA, the CDR3 is TGTGCCAGCAGCGTGGACAGGGACACTGAAGCTTTCTTT. Its protein product is CASSVDRDTEAFF.

The chain links TRBV5-1 to TRBJ2-1; D is uncertain. In germline, CDR1 is SGHRS, CDR2 YFSETQ. The CDR3 has 15 amino acids. V shed 0 bases and J shed 2 bases, with 9 bases lying between them. CDR3: CASSLDSLTYNEQFF. The DNA for the CDR3 is TGCGCCAGCAGCTTGGACAGCTTAACCTACAATGAGCAGTTCTTC.

The rearrangement joins TRBV15 to TRBJ1-1; TRBD1 might be the D (5 bases). Trimming left V 0 bases short and J 7 bases short, with 21 bases between. The germline V gene encodes CDR1 LNHNV and CDR2 YYDKDF (reference sequence). The CDR3 is made up of 17 amino acids. The CDR3 DNA reads TGTGCCACCAGCAGAGATCCCCCGCGGTGGGGGAGGAGTGAAGCTTTCTTT. This encodes CATSRDPPRWGRSEAFF.

The CDR3 region is CASTGSGSGNEQFF. The CDR3 DNA reads as TGTGCCAGCACGGGTAGCGGGAGTGGCAATGAGCAGTTCTTC. The chain recombines TRBV6-5 with TRBJ2-1, with 9 bases identical to TRBD2. CDR3 length equals 14 residues. CDR1 and CDR2 from the germline V gene are MNHEY and SVGAGI. Trimming at V came to 7 bases and at J to 6 bases, leaving 7 bases not matched to a gene.

The gene calls are TRBV30 and TRBJ1-1; TRBD1 is a possible D gene (5 bases). The CDR3 is made up of 11 amino acids. Between the trimmed V and J ends, which lost 2 bases and 8 bases, there was a span of 9 bases. Germline V lookup: CDR1 GTSNPN, CDR2 SVGIG (reference sequence). This chain's CDR3 is CAWSSWGEAFF. The CDR3, as DNA: TGTGCCTGGAGTTCCTGGGGGGAAGCTTTCTTT.

The genes are TRBV5-6 and TRBJ1-1; D not certain. There are 17 residues in the CDR3. V was shortened by 2 bases and J by 2 bases, with 19 bases between the two germline ends. Germline loops: CDR1 SGHDT, CDR2 YYEEEE. In DNA, the CDR3 is TGTGCCAGCAGCTTCGTCGGCGCTGACCCCGTAAACACTGAAGCTTTCTTT. It specifies CASSFVGADPVNTEAFF.

This clone was picked up one time. This chain links TRBV7-3 with TRBJ1-5, with D hard to call. The germline V gene encodes CDR1 SGHTA and CDR2 FQGTGA. This CDR3 contains 13 residues. The ends were cut back, 5 bases at V and 4 bases at J, with 9 bases in the middle. The CDR3 bases are TGTGCCAGCAGCCCGGACCGTAATCAGCCCCAGCATTTT. Protein: CASSPDRNQPQHF.

This clone was recorded a few times. The genes are TRBV7-2 and TRBJ1-5, with a possible D match to TRBD1 (5 bases). Trimming removed 5 bases at V and 6 bases at J, with 14 bases between. This CDR3 is built from 14 residues. The germline CDR1 and CDR2 sequences are SGHTA and FQGNSA. As DNA, the CDR3 is TGTGCCAGCAGCCAACGGGGGGGAGCTCAGCCCCAGCATTTT. As protein: CASSQRGGAQPQHF.

The V and J genes are TRBV29-1 and TRBJ2-7; 9 bases are shared with TRBD2. The trim removed 4 bases at V and 4 bases at J, leaving 5 bases unmatched. CDR1 is SQVTM and CDR2 is ANQGSEA in the germline V gene. The CDR3 covers 13 residues. DNA of the CDR3: TGCAGCGTTGTTCTAGCGGGACTTTACGAGCAGTACTTC. Residues: CSVVLAGLYEQYF.

The gene calls are TRBV5-6 and TRBJ1-2; TRBD1 matches 7 bases. The CDR3 has 16 residues. Germline-derived CDR1 and CDR2 are SGHDT and YYEEEE. Trimming took 3 bases from V and 2 from J; bases not matched to a gene: 10. The CDR3: CASSSPGTVINYGYTF. The CDR3 DNA reads TGTGCCAGCAGCTCACCCGGGACAGTAATAAACTATGGCTACACCTTC. The entire variable domain, with the rest obtained from reference TRBV5-6 and TRBJ1-2, is as follows: DAGVTQSPTHLIKTRGQQVTLRCSPKSGHDTVSWYQQALGQGPQFIFQYYEEEERQRGNFPDRFSGHQFPNYSSELNVNALLLGDSALYLCASSSPGTVINYGYTFGSGTRLTVV.

This sequence joins TRBV10-3 and TRBJ2-3; no clear D. CDR1 is ENHRY and CDR2 is SYGVKD in the germline V gene. The CDR3 totals 13 residues. Trimming stripped 5 bases from V and 5 bases from J, with 11 bases between. The CDR3 spells CAISLSSGDTQYF. The CDR3 DNA sequence: TGTGCCATCAGTCTCAGCTCTGGAGATACGCAGTATTTT.

The V call is TRBV15, the J call TRBJ1-5; TRBD1 agrees at 8 bases. Germline assignment: CDR1 LNHNV and CDR2 YYDKDF (reference sequence). There are 16 residues in the CDR3. V shed 4 bases and J 7 bases; nucleotides not matched to a gene: 12. The CDR3 protein is CATSKTSDRVHQPQHF. DNA for the CDR3: TGTGCCACCAGCAAAACCTCGGACAGGGTACACCAGCCCCAGCATTTT.

This chain connects TRBV6-6 to TRBJ1-4; D call uncertain. Between the trimmed V and J ends, which lost 3 bases and 3 bases, there was a span of 11 bases. This CDR3 comprises 15 residues. Germline V gene lookup returns CDR1 MNHNY and CDR2 SVGAGI (reference sequence). DNA for the CDR3: TGTGCCAGCAGTTATACCGGGGTTCCTAATGAAAAACTGTTTTTT. Its protein product is CASSYTGVPNEKLFF.

This chain joins TRBV15 and TRBJ2-1, with D possibly being TRBD2 (5 bases). Trimming left V 5 bases short and J 16 bases short, with 21 bases between. This CDR3 spans 13 amino acids. The germline CDR1 and CDR2 sequences are LNHNV and YYDKDF (reference sequence). CDR3 sequence reads: CATSPRVGRRVFF. The DNA for the CDR3 is TGTGCCACCAGCCCACGGGTCGGCAGGCGGGTCTTCTTC.

This clone was observed once. This chain joins TRBV28 and TRBJ2-7; tentatively, D is TRBD1 (6 bases). Trimming removed 5 bases at V and 6 bases at J, with 32 bases between. The CDR3 has 19 amino acids. The germline CDR1 and CDR2 sequences are MDHEN and SYDVKM. The chain's CDR3 is CASSHRPSLTAMGAREQYF. The CDR3 DNA reads as TGTGCCAGCAGTCATAGACCTTCCCTGACAGCAATGGGGGCGCGCGAGCAGTACTTC.

The chain couples TRBV23-1 to TRBJ2-4; 7 bases match TRBD1. TRBV23-1 is known as an ORF, though its function is uncertain. The length of the CDR3 is 14 residues. V was clipped by 8 bases and J by 3 bases; unmatched bases: 7. The chain's CDR3 is CASGRGHLKNIQYF. DNA for the CDR3: TGCGCCAGCGGTAGGGGGCATCTCAAAAACATTCAGTACTTC.

The V gene is TRBV7-9, the J gene TRBJ2-5, with D possibly matching TRBD1 (6 bases). V dropped 5 bases and J dropped 2 bases, with 21 bases sitting between them. Germline CDR1 reads SEHNR; CDR2 reads FQNEAQ (reference sequence). The length of the CDR3 is 17 residues. The CDR3 nucleotides are TGTGCCAGCAGCCCTCCGCGCGTCCCAGGGACACAAGAGACCCAGTACTTC. It is translated as CASSPPRVPGTQETQYF.

The chain carries TRBV14 and TRBJ1-3, with no clear D. CDR3 length equals 12 residues. V lost 1 base to trimming and J lost 5 bases, with 3 bases between them. CDR1 is SGHDN and CDR2 is FVKESK in the germline V gene. The CDR3 loop reads CASSQVRNTIYF. The DNA for the CDR3 is TGTGCCAGCAGCCAAGTTCGAAACACCATATATTTT.